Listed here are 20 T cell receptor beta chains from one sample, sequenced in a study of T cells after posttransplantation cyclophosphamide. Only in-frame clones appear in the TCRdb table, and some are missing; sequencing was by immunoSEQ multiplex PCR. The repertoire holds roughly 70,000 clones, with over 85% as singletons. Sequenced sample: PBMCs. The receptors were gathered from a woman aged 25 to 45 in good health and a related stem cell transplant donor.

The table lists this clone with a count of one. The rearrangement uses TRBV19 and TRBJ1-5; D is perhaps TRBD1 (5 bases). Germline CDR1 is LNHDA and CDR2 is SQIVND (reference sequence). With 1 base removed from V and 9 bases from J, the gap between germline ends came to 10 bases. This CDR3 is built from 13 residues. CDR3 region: CASSIAKGRPQHF. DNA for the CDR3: TGTGCCAGTAGTATAGCAAAGGGGCGGCCCCAGCATTTT. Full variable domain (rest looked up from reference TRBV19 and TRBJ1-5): DGGITQSPKYLFRKEGQNVTLSCEQNLNHDAMYWYRQDPGQGLRLIYYSQIVNDFQKGDIAEGYSVSREKKESFPLTVTSAQKNPTAFYLCASSIAKGRPQHFGDGTRLSIL.

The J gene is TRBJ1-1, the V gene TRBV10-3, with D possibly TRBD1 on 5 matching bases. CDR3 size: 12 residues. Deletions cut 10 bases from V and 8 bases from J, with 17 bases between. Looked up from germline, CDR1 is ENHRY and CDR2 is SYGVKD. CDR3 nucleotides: TGTGCCACCCAGACGGGGGGTTCGGAAGCTTTCTTT. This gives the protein CATQTGGSEAFF.

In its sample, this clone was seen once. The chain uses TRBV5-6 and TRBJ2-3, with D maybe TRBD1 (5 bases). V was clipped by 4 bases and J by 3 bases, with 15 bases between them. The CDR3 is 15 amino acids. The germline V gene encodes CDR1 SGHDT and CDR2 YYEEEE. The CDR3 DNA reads TGTGCCAGCAGCCTCCCCGACAGCAGGACAGATACGCAGTATTTT. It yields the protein CASSLPDSRTDTQYF.

CDR3 amino acids: CASSYSGGLDGEQYF. DNA of the CDR3: TGTGCCAGCAGTTATTCGGGGGGGCTGGACGGCGAGCAGTACTTC. The gene calls are TRBV6-5 and TRBJ2-7, with 8 bases aligning to TRBD2. Germline CDR1 and CDR2: MNHEY and SVGAGI. J gave up 6 bases and V 3 bases, and 10 bases lay outside the gene matches. The length of the CDR3 is 15 residues.

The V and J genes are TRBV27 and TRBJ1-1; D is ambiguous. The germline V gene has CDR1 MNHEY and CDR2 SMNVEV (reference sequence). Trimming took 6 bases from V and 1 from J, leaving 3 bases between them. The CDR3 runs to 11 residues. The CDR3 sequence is CASRKNTEAFF. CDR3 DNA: TGTGCCAGCAGGAAGAACACTGAAGCTTTCTTT.

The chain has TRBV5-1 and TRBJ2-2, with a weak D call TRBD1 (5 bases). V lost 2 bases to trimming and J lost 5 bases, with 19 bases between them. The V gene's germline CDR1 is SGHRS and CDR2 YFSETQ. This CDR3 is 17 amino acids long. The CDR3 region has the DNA TGCGCCAGCAGCTTTGGCCCCAGGGTCGAAGGGACCGGGGAGCTGTTTTTT. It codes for CASSFGPRVEGTGELFF.

CDR3 in amino acids: CASSQAGGVQPQHF. CDR3 DNA: TGTGCCAGCAGCCAAGCGGGGGGGGTGCAGCCCCAGCATTTT. The rearrangement joins TRBV4-2 to TRBJ1-5; D may be TRBD1 (5 bases). CDR3 length: 14 residues. The germline V gene has CDR1 LGHNA and CDR2 YNFKEQ. The V end lost 1 base, the J end lost 7 bases, and 11 bases lay between the germline ends.

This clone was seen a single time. The CDR3 is CASSLVTGGREQYF. DNA of the CDR3: TGCGCCAGCAGCTTGGTGACAGGGGGTCGGGAGCAGTACTTC. This sequence joins TRBV5-1 and TRBJ2-7, with 9 bases identical to TRBD1. The CDR3 spans 14 residues. The germline V gene encodes CDR1 SGHRS and CDR2 YFSETQ. The V gene end was trimmed by 0 bases and the J gene end by 7 bases; junction bases not matched to a gene: 5.

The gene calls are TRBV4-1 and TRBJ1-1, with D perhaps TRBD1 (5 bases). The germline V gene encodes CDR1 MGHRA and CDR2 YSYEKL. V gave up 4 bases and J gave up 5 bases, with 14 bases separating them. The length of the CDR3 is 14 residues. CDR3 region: CASSPGMGRTEAFF. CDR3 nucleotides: TGCGCCAGCAGCCCAGGGATGGGACGGACTGAAGCTTTCTTT.

CDR3 region: CASSLAPGGPSYNEQFF. CDR3 coding DNA: TGTGCCAGCAGCTTGGCTCCGGGGGGGCCGTCCTACAATGAGCAGTTCTTC. The chain is built from TRBV5-6 and TRBJ2-1; 8 nucleotides align to TRBD2. The CDR3 contains 17 residues. V lost 0 bases to trimming and J lost 1 base; unmatched junction nucleotides: 6. CDR1 and CDR2 from the germline V gene are SGHDT and YYEEEE.

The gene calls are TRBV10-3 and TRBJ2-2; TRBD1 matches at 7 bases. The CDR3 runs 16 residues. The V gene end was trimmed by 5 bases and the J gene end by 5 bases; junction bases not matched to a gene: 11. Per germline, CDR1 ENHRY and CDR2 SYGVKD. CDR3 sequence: CAISSPGRGRTGELFF. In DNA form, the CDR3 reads TGTGCCATCAGTTCCCCAGGAAGGGGGCGTACCGGGGAGCTGTTTTTT.

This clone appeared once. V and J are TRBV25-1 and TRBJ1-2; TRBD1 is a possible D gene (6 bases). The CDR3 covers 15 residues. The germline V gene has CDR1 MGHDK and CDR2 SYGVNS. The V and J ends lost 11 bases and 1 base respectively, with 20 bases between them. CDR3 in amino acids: CASQGSSPINYGYTF. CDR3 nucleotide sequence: TGTGCCTCCCAGGGGTCCAGTCCTATTAACTATGGCTACACCTTC.

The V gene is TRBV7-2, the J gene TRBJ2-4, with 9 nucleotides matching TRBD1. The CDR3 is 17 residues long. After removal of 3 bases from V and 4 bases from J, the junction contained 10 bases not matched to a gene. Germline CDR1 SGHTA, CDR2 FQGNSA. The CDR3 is CASSFRQGVQSKNIQYF. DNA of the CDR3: TGTGCCAGCAGCTTCCGACAGGGGGTTCAGTCTAAAAACATTCAGTACTTC.

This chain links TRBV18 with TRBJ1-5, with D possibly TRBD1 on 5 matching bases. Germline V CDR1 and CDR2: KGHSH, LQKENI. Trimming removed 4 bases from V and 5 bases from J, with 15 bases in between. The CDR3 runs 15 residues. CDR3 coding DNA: TGTGCCAGCTCACGAGATCGGGGGGAATATCAGCCCCAGCATTTT. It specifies CASSRDRGEYQPQHF.

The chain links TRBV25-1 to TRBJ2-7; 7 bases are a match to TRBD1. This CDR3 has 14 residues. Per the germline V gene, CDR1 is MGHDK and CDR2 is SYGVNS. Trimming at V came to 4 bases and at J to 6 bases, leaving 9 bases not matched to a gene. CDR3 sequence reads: CASSAGWNRGEQYF. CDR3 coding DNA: TGTGCCAGCAGTGCCGGGTGGAACAGGGGCGAGCAGTACTTC.

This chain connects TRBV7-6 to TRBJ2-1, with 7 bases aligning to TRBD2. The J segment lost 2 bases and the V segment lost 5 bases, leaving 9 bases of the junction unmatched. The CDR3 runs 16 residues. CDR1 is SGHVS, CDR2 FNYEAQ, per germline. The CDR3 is CASSPLKGRAYNEQFF. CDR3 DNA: TGTGCCAGCAGCCCCCTCAAGGGGAGGGCCTACAATGAGCAGTTCTTC.

CDR3 nucleotide sequence: TGTGCTAGTGGTTTGGTCCCACGGGAGTTAGGGGGCGGTTCACCCCTCCACTTT. Its translation: CASGLVPRELGGGSPLHF. The V call is TRBV12-5, the J call TRBJ1-6, with TRBD1 identical over 7 bases. The CDR3 length is 18 residues. V shed 0 bases and J 9 bases; nucleotides not matched to a gene: 14. Germline V lookup: CDR1 LGHNT, CDR2 FRNRAP.

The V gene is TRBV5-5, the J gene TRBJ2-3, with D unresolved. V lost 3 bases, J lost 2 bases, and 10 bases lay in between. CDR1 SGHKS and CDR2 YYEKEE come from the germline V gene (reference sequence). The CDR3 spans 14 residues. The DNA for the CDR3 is TGTGCCAGCAGCTCGGACGGATTCACAGATACGCAGTATTTT. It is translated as CASSSDGFTDTQYF.

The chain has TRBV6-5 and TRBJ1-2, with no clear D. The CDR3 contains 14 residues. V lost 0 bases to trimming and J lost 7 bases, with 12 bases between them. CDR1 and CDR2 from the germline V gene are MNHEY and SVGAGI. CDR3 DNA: TGTGCCAGCAGTTACTCTGTCGGGATGGGTGGCTACACCTTC. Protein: CASSYSVGMGGYTF.

CDR3 amino acids: CASSSWDRAVAFF. CDR3 sequence (DNA): TGTGCCAGCAGCTCCTGGGACAGGGCTGTTGCTTTCTTT. The chain recombines TRBV5-4 with TRBJ1-1, with 9 bases identical to TRBD1. Unmatched junction bases numbered 8, after V lost 3 bases and J lost 11 bases. Germline V gene lookup returns CDR1 SGHNT and CDR2 YYREEE (reference sequence). The CDR3 loop spans 13 amino acids.